The entry below gives a single TCR beta chain sequence along with its context. The data were obtained in a study of PD-L1 blockade in urothelial cancer. Clones were read by immunoSEQ multiplex PCR, and TCRdb kept only the in-frame ones, dropping some. The sample yields roughly 56,000 clones, over 75% seen once. CDR3 length: 15 amino acids. Germline loops: CDR1 SEHNR, CDR2 FQNEAQ (reference sequence). The germline V and J ends were trimmed by 5 bases and 0 bases, with 11 bases remaining between them. The sequence was collected from a man in his 70s with urothelial cancer. This chain connects TRBV7-9 to TRBJ1-3; D possibly corresponds to TRBD1 (5 bases). Material: PBMCs, obtained around atezolizumab (anti-PD-L1) treatment. Here the CDR3 reads CASSRPRGSGNTIYF. The CDR3 nucleotides are TGTGCCAGCAGCCGGCCAAGGGGCTCTGGAAACACCATATATTTT. Supplemented by reference TRBV7-9 and TRBJ1-3, the full variable domain reads DTGVSQNPRHKITKRGQNVTFRCDPISEHNRLYWYRQTLGQGPEFLTYFQNEAQLEKSRLLSDRFSAERPKGSFSTLEIQRTEQGDSAMYLCASSRPRGSGNTIYFGEGSWLTVV.